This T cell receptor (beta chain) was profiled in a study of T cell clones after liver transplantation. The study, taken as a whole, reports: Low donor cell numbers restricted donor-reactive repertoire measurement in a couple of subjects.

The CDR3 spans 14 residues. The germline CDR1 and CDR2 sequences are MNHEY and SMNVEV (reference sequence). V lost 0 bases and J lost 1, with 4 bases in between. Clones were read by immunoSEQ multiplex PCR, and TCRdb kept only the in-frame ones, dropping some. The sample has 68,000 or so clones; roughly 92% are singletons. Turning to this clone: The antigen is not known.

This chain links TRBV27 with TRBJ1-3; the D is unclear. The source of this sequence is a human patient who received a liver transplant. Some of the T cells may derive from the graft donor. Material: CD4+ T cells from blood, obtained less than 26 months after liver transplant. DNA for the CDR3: TGTGCCAGCAGTTTATCAGGATCTGGAAACACCATATATTTT. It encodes CASSLSGSGNTIYF.